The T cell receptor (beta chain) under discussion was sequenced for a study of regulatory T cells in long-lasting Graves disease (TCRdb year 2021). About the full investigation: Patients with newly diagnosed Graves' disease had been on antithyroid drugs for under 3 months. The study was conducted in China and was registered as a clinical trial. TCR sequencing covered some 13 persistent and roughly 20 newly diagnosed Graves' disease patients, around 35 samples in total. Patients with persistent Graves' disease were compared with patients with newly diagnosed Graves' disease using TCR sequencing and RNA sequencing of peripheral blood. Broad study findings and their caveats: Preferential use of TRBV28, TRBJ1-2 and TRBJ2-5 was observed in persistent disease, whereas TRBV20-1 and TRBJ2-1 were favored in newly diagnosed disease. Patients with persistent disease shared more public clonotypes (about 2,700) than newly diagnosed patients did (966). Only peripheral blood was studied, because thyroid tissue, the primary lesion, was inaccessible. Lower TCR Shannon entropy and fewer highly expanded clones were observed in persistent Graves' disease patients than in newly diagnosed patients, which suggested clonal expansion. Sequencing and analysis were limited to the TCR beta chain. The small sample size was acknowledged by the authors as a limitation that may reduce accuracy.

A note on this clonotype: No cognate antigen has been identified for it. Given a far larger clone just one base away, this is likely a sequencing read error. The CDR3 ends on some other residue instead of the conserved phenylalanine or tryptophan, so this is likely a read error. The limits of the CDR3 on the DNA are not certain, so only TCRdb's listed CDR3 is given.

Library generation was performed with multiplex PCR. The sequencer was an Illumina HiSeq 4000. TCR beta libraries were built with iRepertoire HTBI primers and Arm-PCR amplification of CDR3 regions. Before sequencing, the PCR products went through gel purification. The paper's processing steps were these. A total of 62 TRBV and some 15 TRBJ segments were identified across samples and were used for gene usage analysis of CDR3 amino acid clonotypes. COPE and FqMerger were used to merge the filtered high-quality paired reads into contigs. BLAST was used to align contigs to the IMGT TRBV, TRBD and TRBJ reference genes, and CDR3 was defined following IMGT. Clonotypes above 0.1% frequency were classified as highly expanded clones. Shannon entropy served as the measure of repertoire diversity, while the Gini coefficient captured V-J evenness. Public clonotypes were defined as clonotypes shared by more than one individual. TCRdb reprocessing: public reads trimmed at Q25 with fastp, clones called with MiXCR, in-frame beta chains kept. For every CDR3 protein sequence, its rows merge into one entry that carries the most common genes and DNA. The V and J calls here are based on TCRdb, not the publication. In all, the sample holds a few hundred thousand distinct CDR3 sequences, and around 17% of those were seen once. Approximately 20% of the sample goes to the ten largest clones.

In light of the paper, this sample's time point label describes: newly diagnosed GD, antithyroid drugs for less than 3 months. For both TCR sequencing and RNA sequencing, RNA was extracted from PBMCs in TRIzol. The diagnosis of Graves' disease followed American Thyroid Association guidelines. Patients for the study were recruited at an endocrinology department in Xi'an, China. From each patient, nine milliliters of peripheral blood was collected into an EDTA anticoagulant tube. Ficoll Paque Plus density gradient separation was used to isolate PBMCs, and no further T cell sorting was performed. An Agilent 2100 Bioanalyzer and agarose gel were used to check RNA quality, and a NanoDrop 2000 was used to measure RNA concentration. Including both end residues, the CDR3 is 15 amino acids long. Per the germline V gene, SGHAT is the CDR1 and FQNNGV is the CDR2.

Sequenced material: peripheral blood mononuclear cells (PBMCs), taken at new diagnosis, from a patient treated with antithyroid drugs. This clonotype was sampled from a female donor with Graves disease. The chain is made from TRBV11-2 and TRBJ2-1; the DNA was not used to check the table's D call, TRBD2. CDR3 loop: CASMKASGITDTQYL.